The TCR beta chain under discussion was sequenced for a study of cytomegalovirus exposure and HLA in healthy donors. About the study: Falling in the Caucasian-associated ancestry cluster were 81% of under 450 genotyped donors.

Primers for the PCR totalled 60 Vbeta and 13 Jbeta. The method was immunoSEQ multiplex PCR; TCRdb's version includes in-frame clones alone and lacks a portion of them. Here the sample spans roughly 180,000 clones, under 9.5% being singletons. V gave up 4 bases and J gave up 3 bases, with 12 bases separating them. The germline V gene encodes CDR1 LGHNA and CDR2 YNFKEQ. This CDR3 has 15 amino acids. This clone was detected a few times. The V call is TRBV4-2, the J call TRBJ2-2; no clear D. Sequencing was performed on PBMCs. This sequence originates from a woman aged 30 to 39 in good health and CMV-seropositive. The CDR3 reads CASSPSTTYTGELFF. CDR3 nucleotides: TGTGCCAGCAGCCCCTCCACGACATACACCGGGGAGCTGTTTTTT.